This T cell receptor (beta chain) was sequenced in a study of early T cells in non-severe SARS-CoV-2 infection. Study background: The study sequenced bulk RNA from unsorted whole blood, with chains unpaired. Broader study findings: Database matching using VDJdb favored anti-spike CD8 responses, with private and CD4 specificities left missing.

Unique molecular identifiers were attached to individual cDNA molecules. Each CDR3 protein is one row after TCRdb ran MiXCR on the 5' RACE reads. The table lists some 81,000 distinct CDR3 sequences, over 9% of them singletons. A word on this clonotype: The target antigen is unknown.

V gave up 7 bases and J gave up 0 bases, with 16 bases separating them. The CDR3 sequence is 16 residues long. CDR1 is MNHNS, CDR2 SASEGT, per germline. The chain recombines TRBV6-1 with TRBJ1-5; TRBD1 might be the D (6 bases). Source material: whole blood. This clonotype was obtained from an adult who was a healthcare worker with PCR-confirmed SARS-CoV-2 infection or an uninfected control (not recorded which). In nucleotides, the CDR3 is TGTGCCAGCACTGAGGGACACGATTATAGCAATCAGCCCCAGCATTTT. Amino acid sequence: CASTEGHDYSNQPQHF.